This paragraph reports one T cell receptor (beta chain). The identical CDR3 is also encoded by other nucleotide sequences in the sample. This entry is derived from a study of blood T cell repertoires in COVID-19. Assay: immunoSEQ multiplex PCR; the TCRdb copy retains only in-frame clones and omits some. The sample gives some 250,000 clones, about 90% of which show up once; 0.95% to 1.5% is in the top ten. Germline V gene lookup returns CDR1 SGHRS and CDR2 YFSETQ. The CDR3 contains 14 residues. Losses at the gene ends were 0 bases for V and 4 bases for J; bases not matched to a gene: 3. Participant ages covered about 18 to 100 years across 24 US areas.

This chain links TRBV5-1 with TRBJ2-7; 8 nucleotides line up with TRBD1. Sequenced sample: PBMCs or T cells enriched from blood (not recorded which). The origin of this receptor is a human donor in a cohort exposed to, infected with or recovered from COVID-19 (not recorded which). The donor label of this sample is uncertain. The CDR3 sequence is CASSLGTGPYEQYF. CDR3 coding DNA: TGCGCCAGCAGCTTGGGGACAGGGCCGTACGAGCAGTACTTC.